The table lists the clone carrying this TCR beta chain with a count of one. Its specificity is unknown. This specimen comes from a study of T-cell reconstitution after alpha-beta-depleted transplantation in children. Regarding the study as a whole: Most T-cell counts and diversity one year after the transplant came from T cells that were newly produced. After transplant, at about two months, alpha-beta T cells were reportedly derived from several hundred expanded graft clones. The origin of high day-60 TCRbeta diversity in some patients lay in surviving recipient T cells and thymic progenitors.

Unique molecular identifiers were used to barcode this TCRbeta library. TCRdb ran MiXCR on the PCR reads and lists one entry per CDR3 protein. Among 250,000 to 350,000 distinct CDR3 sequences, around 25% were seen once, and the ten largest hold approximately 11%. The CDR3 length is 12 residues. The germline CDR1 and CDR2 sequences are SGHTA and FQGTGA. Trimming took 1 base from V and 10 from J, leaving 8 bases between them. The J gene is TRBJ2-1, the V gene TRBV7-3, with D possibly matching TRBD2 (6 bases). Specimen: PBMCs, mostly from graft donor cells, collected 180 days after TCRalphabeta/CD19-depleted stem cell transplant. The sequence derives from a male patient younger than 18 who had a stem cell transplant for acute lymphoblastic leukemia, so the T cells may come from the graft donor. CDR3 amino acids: CASSLITSEQFF. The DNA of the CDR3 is TGTGCCAGCAGCTTAATAACTAGCGAGCAGTTCTTC. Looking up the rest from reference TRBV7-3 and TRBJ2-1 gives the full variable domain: GAGVSQTPSNKVTEKGKYVELRCDPISGHTALYWYRQSLGQGPEFLIYFQGTGAADDSGLPNDRFFAVRPEGSVSTLKIQRTERGDSAVYLCASSLITSEQFFGPGTRLTVL.